This section outlines one TCR beta chain sequence together with its context. CDR3 length equals 13 residues. V was trimmed by 2 bases and J by 2 bases, leaving 6 bases between them. Per germline, CDR1 KGHSH and CDR2 LQKENI. The data originate from a study of OX40 agonist ivuxolimab in advanced cancers. At the level of the study: Eligibility admitted prior anti-PD-1, anti-PD-L1 or anti-CTLA-4 therapy; about 39% had some.

The method was immunoSEQ multiplex PCR; TCRdb's version includes in-frame clones alone and lacks a portion of them. Of tens of thousands of clones detected, 70% to 90% appear once; the ten largest clones hold about 0.6%. This TCR came from an adult with an advanced solid tumor such as melanoma, head and neck, liver or kidney cancer. Sequenced material: CD4+ or CD8+ T cells sorted from blood, taken in a trial of the OX40 agonist ivuxolimab. The chain recombines TRBV18 with TRBJ1-1, with D maybe TRBD1 (5 bases). The CDR3 loop is CASSPDSNTEAFF. The CDR3, as DNA: TGTGCCAGCTCACCAGACAGCAACACTGAAGCTTTCTTT.